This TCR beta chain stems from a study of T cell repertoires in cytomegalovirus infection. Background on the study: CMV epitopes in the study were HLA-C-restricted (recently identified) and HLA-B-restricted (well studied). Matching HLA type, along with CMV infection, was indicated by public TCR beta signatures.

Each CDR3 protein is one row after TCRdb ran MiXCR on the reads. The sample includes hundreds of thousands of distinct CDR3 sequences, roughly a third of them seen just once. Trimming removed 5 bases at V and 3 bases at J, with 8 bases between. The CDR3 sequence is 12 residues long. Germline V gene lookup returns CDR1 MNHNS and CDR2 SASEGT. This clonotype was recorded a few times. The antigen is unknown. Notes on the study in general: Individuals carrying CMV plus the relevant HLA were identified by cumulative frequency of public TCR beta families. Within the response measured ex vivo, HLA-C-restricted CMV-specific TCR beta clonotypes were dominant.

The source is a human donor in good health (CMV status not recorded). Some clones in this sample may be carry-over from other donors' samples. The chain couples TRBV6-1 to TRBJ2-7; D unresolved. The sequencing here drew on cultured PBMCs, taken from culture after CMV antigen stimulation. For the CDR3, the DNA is TGTGCCAGCAGTCGGGCTTTCTACGAGCAGTACGTC. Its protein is CASSRAFYEQYV.